What follows are 13 T cell receptor beta chains derived from one specimen sequenced in a study of neurological immune-mediated disorders. TCRdb used MiXCR to reprocess the 5' RACE reads, holding one entry per CDR3 protein. Of more than 20,000 distinct CDR3 sequences listed, about 16% are singletons. The sample taken for sequencing was PBMCs. The receptors derive from a female donor with HTLV-1-associated myelopathy (HAM/TSP).

The J gene is TRBJ2-3, the V gene TRBV20-1, with D possibly being TRBD1 or TRBD2 (6 bases each). The length of the CDR3 is 13 residues. CDR1 and CDR2 (germline): DFQATT, SNEGSKA (reference sequence). V was clipped by 3 bases and J by 4 bases, with 11 bases between them. CDR3: CSARVRGPDTQYF. The CDR3 region has the DNA TGCAGTGCTAGGGTCCGGGGGCCAGATACGCAGTATTTT.

This clonotype is classed as medium-sized (0.01 to 0.1%). This rearrangement joins TRBV5-1 to TRBJ2-3; D unresolved. The germline CDR1 and CDR2 sequences are SGHRS and YFSETQ. CDR3 size: 12 residues. The V end was cut by 1 base, the J end by 0 bases, with 0 bases between. This CDR3 reads CASSLSTDTQYF. The CDR3 DNA reads as TGCGCCAGCAGCTTGAGCACAGATACGCAGTATTTT.

This clonotype showed up many times. J is TRBJ1-1 and V is TRBV20-1; D ambiguous. The germline V gene has CDR1 DFQATT and CDR2 SNEGSKA (reference sequence). Trimming shortened V by 0 bases and J by 7 bases, and 9 bases separated the two germline ends. This CDR3 has 12 amino acids. CDR3 nucleotides: TGCAGTGCTAGAGAGCCAGCTAATGAAGCTTTCTTT. Translation gives CSAREPANEAFF.

This clonotype was recorded many times. The rearrangement links TRBV27 to TRBJ1-1; possible D gene TRBD1, 5 bases. V was shortened by 5 bases and J by 3 bases, with 10 bases between the two germline ends. Germline lookup yields CDR1 MNHEY and CDR2 SMNVEV (reference sequence). This CDR3 comprises 13 residues. The CDR3 region is CASSPGAHTEAFF. In DNA, the CDR3 is TGTGCCAGCAGTCCCGGGGCCCACACTGAAGCTTTCTTT.

In its sample, this clonotype was seen many times. The CDR3 sequence is CASSLSRGSPLHF. In DNA form, the CDR3 reads TGTGCCAGCAGTTTAAGTCGAGGTTCACCCCTCCACTTT. The genes are TRBV27 and TRBJ1-6, with no clear D. The CDR3 runs to 13 residues. Trimming cost V 2 bases and J 9 bases, with 8 bases left between them. Germline V gene data show CDR1 as MNHEY and CDR2 as SMNVEV (reference sequence).

This clonotype was observed at least ten times. The rearrangement uses TRBV6-1 and TRBJ2-7; possible D gene TRBD2, 5 bases. V lost 6 bases to trimming and J lost 3 bases, with 15 bases between them. Germline V lookup: CDR1 MNHNS, CDR2 SASEGT. The CDR3 totals 14 residues. Written as DNA, the CDR3 is TGTGCCAGCAGGGACCCCTTTGCGGGCTACGAGCAGTACTTC. This translates into CASRDPFAGYEQYF.

This clonotype was counted ten times or more. The rearrangement joins TRBV4-2 to TRBJ2-1, with 11 bases that match TRBD2. The CDR3 has 17 amino acids. V shed 2 bases, J shed 4 bases, and the junction held 7 bases outside the gene matches. The germline V gene has CDR1 LGHNA and CDR2 YNFKEQ. This CDR3 reads CASSQFQLAGAYNEQFF. The CDR3, as DNA: TGTGCCAGCAGCCAATTCCAACTAGCGGGAGCTTACAATGAGCAGTTCTTC.

This clonotype was detected ten times or more. This chain connects TRBV12-3 or TRBV12-4 to TRBJ2-1; 10 nucleotides align to TRBD2. The CDR3 runs 15 residues. The J segment lost 6 bases and the V segment lost 5 bases, leaving 7 bases of the junction unmatched. The CDR3 nucleotides are TGTGCCAGCAGTGGAACCAGCGGGAGGGGCAATGAGCAGTTCTTC. This translates into CASSGTSGRGNEQFF.

The rearrangement uses TRBV11-2 and TRBJ2-6, with D maybe TRBD1 (5 bases). V lost 3 bases, J lost 4 bases, and 13 bases lay in between. From germline, CDR1 is SGHAT and CDR2 FQNNGV. The CDR3 runs to 16 residues. The CDR3 loop is CASSFIIGAGANVLTF. The CDR3, as DNA: TGTGCCAGCAGCTTTATAATAGGGGCAGGGGCCAACGTCCTGACTTTC.

Concerning this clonotype: A much more abundant neighbour one base away suggests this may be a read error. The genes are TRBV24-1 and TRBJ1-3; D gene unclear. CDR3 length: 13 amino acids. The germline V gene encodes CDR1 KGHDR and CDR2 SFDVKD. CDR3 residues: CVTSASWGNTIYF. The CDR3 nucleotides read TGTGTCACGTCCGCCTCTTGGGGAAACACCATATATTTT.

This clonotype was seen many times. The chain employs TRBV20-1 and TRBJ2-1, with TRBD2 identical over 13 bases. Trimming cost V 5 bases and J 10 bases; bases outside gene matches: 8. The CDR3 contains 14 residues. From germline, CDR1 is DFQATT and CDR2 SNEGSKA (reference sequence). The CDR3 loop reads CSAHRLAGGGEQFF. As DNA, the CDR3 is TGCAGTGCTCACAGACTAGCGGGGGGCGGGGAGCAGTTCTTC.

Concerning this clonotype: A much larger clone is a single base away; this may be a read error. V and J are TRBV5-5 and TRBJ2-2, with 7 bases matching TRBD2. V trimming: 3 bases; J trimming: 1 base; junction bases outside the gene matches: 3. In germline, CDR1 is SGHKS, CDR2 YYEKEE (reference sequence). The CDR3 loop spans 15 amino acids. DNA for the CDR3: TGTGCCAGCAGCTACAGCGGGATGAACACCGGGGAGCTGTTTTTT. It is translated as CASSYSGMNTGELFF.

Of note for this clonotype: The final CDR3 position lacks the conserved phenylalanine or tryptophan, pointing to a likely read error. The chain couples TRBV12-3 or TRBV12-4 to TRBJ2-3; TRBD2 is a possible D gene (6 bases). This CDR3 contains 15 residues. CDR3 coding DNA: TGTACCAGCGCCCCCCTCCGACTAGGCACAGATACGCAGTATTTG. This encodes CTSAPLRLGTDTQYL.